This T cell receptor beta chain is drawn from a study of T cell responses to AZD1222 COVID-19 vaccine. Background on the study: Whether given at about 4 or about 12 weeks, second doses were pooled. General observations from the study: Spike-specific TCR breadth rose after two AZD1222 doses, and depth rose as well. Repertoire sampling happened only post peak T cell response. White British donors predominated, females outnumbered males, and clonal diversity was possibly underestimated.

CDR3 size: 16 residues. Trimming at V came to 1 base and at J to 5 bases, leaving 8 bases not matched to a gene. CDR1 and CDR2 from the germline V gene are SGHRS and YFSETQ. Assay: immunoSEQ multiplex PCR; the TCRdb copy retains only in-frame clones and omits some. In the table there are roughly 100,000 clones, about 90% of which are singletons. Notes on this clone: Its antigen is currently unknown.

This clonotype originated in an adult in good health. The sequencing here drew on peripheral blood, taken on day 0 of AZD1222 vaccination. The rearrangement joins TRBV5-1 to TRBJ1-4; 7 bases line up with TRBD1. In DNA, the CDR3 is TGCGCCAGCAGCTTGCAACCAGGGGGAAGAAATGAAAAACTGTTTTTT. Its protein product is CASSLQPGGRNEKLFF.